One and the same sample provided the 7 T cell receptor beta chains below, sequenced in a study of T cells in Graves' hyperthyroidism and ophthalmopathy. Amplification of TCR beta CDR3 regions used RNA as the template. HTBI primers were the set used in a first-round RT-PCR of the TCR CDR3. TCRdb re-analysed the multiplex PCR reads in MiXCR, keeping a single row per CDR3 protein. The sample holds some 500,000 distinct CDR3 sequences, 15% to 20% seen once. The sample taken for sequencing was blood. Receptors originate from a woman aged 25 to 39 with Graves' ophthalmopathy.

The chain has TRBV4-3 and TRBJ1-6; the D is unclear. CDR1 is LGHNA, CDR2 YSLEER, per germline. Trimming removed 1 base at V and 0 bases at J, with 10 bases between. CDR3 length equals 17 residues. CDR3: CASSQGVTSSYNSPLHF. The CDR3 DNA follows: TGCGCCAGCAGCCAAGGAGTGACGAGCTCCTATAATTCACCCCTCCACTTT.

The chain recombines TRBV25-1 with TRBJ2-7; tentatively, D is TRBD1 or TRBD2 (5 bases each). V was pared by 7 bases and J by 4 bases, with 17 bases between. The CDR3 contains 14 residues. Germline V gene sequence: CDR1 MGHDK, CDR2 SYGVNS. This chain's CDR3 is CASTGPGTDYEQYF. In DNA form, the CDR3 reads TGTGCCAGCACCGGTCCCGGGACGGATTACGAGCAGTACTTC.

This clonotype was seen at least ten times. The chain carries TRBV11-1 and TRBJ2-3; 7 bases match TRBD2. The CDR3 totals 16 residues. Germline CDR1 is SGHAT and CDR2 is FQDESV (reference sequence). Losses at the gene ends were 2 bases for V and 1 base for J; bases not matched to a gene: 6. CDR3 protein: CASSLPLAGGTDTQYF. CDR3 in DNA: TGTGCCAGCAGCTTACCCCTGGCGGGAGGCACAGATACGCAGTATTTT.

This clonotype was seen a few times. The CDR3 region has the DNA TGCAGTGCTACAGGGGATGCCAAAAACATTCAGTACTTC. Translating it yields CSATGDAKNIQYF. The J gene is TRBJ2-4, the V gene TRBV20-1; the D gene is possibly TRBD1 (6 bases). Germline V lookup: CDR1 DFQATT, CDR2 SNEGSKA (reference sequence). The CDR3 has 13 amino acids. The germline V and J ends were trimmed by 4 bases and 1 base, with 8 bases remaining between them.

This clonotype was seen at least ten times. The chain combines TRBV28 with TRBJ1-5; no clear D. Germline V gives CDR1 MDHEN, CDR2 SYDVKM. V lost 10 bases and J lost 5, with 18 bases in between. CDR3 size: 14 residues. The DNA for the CDR3 is TGTGCCATAACGGCCGATACAGTACATCAGCCCCAGCATTTT. Translated: CAITADTVHQPQHF.

This clonotype was seen ten or more times. V usage is TRBV7-9 and J usage is TRBJ2-2; D tentatively reads TRBD1 or TRBD2 (5 bases each). CDR3 size: 16 residues. The V gene lost 5 bases and the J gene lost 0 bases, with 13 bases spanning the gap. From germline, CDR1 is SEHNR and CDR2 FQNEAQ (reference sequence). The CDR3 coding sequence is TGTGCCAGCAGCGCAGGGAGAGGGGCGAACACCGGGGAGCTGTTTTTT. This translates into CASSAGRGANTGELFF.

The chain has TRBV18 and TRBJ2-2; D ambiguous. The V gene lost 0 bases and the J gene lost 4 bases, with 12 bases spanning the gap. The germline V gene has CDR1 KGHSH and CDR2 LQKENI. The CDR3 has 16 amino acids. CDR3 sequence (DNA): TGTGCCAGCTCACCACCTATAGGACCAAGCACCGGGGAGCTGTTTTTT. This encodes CASSPPIGPSTGELFF.